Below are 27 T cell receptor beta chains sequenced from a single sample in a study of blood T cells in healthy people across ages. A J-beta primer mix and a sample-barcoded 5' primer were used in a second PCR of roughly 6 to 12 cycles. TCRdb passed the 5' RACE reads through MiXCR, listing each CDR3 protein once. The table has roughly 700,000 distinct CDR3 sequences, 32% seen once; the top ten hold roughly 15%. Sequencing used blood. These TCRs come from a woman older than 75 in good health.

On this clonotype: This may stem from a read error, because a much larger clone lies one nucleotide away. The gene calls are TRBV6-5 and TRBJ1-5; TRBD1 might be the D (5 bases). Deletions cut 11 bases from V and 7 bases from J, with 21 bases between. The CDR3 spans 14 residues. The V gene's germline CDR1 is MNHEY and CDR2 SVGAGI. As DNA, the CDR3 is TGTGCCTCCCGGCGCGGCCAGGGCGAACAGCCCCAGCATTTT. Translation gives CASRRGQGEQPQHF.

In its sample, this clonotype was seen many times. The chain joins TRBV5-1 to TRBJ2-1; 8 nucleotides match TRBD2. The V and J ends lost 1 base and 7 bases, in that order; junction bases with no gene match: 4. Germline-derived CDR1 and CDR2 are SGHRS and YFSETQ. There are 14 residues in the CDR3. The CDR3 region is CASSLPSGGNEQFF. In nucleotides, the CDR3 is TGCGCCAGCAGCTTGCCCAGCGGGGGAAATGAGCAGTTCTTC.

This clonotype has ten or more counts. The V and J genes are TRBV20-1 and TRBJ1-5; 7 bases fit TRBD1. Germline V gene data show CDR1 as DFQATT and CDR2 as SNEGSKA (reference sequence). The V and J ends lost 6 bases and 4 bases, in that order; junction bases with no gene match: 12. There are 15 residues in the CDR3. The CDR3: CSALRQGVRNQPQHF. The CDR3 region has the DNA TGCAGTGCCCTTAGACAGGGTGTTCGGAATCAGCCCCAGCATTTT.

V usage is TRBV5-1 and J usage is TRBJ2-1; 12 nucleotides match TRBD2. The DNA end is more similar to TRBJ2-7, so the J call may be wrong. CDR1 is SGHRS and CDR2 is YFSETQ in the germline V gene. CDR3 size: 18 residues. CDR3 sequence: CASSLGLLAGGGYNEQYF. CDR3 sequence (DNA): TGCGCCAGCAGCTTGGGCCTTCTAGCGGGAGGGGGTTACAATGAGCAGTACTTC.

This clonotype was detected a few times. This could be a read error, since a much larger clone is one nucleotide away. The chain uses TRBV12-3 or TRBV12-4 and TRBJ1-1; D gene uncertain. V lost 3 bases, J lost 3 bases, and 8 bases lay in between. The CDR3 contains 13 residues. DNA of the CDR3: TGTGCCAGCAGTTTCTACGGGGACACTGAAGCTTTCTTT. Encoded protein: CASSFYGDTEAFF.

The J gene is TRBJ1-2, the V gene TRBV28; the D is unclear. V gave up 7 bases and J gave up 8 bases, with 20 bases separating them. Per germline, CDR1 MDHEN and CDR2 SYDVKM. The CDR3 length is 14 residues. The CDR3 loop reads CASKEAEGSRGYTF. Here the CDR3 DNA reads TGTGCCAGCAAGGAGGCAGAGGGATCTCGGGGCTACACCTTC.

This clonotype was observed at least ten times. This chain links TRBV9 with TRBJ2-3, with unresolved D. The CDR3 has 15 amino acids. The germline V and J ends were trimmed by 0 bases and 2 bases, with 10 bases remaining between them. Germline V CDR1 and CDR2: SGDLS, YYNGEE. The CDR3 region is CASSVDWLYTDTQYF. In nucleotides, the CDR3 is TGTGCCAGCAGCGTAGACTGGCTGTACACAGATACGCAGTATTTT.

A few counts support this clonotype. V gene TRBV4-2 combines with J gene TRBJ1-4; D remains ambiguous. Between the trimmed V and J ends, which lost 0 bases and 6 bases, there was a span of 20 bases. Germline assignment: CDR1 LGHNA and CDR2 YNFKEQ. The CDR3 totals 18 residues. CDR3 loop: CASSQDPPSKWSYEKLFF. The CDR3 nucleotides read TGTGCCAGCAGCCAAGATCCCCCCTCTAAATGGTCATATGAAAAACTGTTTTTT.

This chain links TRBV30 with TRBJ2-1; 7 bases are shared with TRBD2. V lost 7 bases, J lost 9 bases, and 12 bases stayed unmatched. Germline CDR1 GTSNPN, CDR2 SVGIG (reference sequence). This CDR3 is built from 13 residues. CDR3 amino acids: CASSEGRDAEQFF. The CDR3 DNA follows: TGTGCCTCCTCCGAGGGGAGGGATGCTGAGCAGTTCTTC.

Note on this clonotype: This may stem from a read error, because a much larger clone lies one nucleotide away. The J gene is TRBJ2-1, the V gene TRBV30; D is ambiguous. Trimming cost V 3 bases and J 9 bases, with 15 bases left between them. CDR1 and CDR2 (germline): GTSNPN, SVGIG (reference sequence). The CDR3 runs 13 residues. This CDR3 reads CAWRPLSRSEQFF. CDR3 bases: TGTGCCTGGAGGCCGCTCTCCCGGAGTGAGCAGTTCTTC.

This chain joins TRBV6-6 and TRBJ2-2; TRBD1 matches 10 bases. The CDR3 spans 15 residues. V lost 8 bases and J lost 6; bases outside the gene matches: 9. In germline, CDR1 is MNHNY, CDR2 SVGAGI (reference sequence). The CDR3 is CASEKGQGFPGELFF. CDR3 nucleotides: TGTGCCAGCGAAAAGGGACAGGGGTTCCCCGGGGAGCTGTTTTTT.

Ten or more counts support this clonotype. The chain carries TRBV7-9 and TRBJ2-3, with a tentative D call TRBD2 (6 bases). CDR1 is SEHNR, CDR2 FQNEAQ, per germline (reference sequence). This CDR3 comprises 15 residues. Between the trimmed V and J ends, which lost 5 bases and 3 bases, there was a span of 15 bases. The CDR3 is CASSPGVSSTDTQYF. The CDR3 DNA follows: TGTGCCAGCAGCCCGGGGGTATCGAGTACAGATACGCAGTATTTT. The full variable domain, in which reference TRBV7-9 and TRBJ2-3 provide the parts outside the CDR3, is DTGVSQNPRHKITKRGQNVTFRCDPISEHNRLYWYRQTLGQGPEFLTYFQNEAQLEKSRLLSDRFSAERPKGSFSTLEIQRTEQGDSAMYLCASSPGVSSTDTQYFGPGTRLTVL.

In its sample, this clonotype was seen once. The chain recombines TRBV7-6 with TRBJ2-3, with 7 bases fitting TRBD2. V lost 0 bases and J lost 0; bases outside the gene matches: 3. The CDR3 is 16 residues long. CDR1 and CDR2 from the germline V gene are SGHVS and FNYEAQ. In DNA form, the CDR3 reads TGTGCCAGCAGCTTAGCGTTACTAGCGAGCACAGATACGCAGTATTTT. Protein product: CASSLALLASTDTQYF.

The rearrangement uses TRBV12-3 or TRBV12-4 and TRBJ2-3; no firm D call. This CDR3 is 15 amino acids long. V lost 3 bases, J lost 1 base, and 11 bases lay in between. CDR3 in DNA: TGTGCCAGCAGTTTGGGGAAAGTGGGCACAGATACGCAGTATTTT. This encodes CASSLGKVGTDTQYF.

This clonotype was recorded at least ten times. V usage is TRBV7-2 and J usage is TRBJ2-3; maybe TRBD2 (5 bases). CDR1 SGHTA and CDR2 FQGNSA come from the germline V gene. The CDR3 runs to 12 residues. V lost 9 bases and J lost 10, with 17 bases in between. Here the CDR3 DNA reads TGTGCCAGTACAGATACCCGGAGGTCGCAGTATTTT. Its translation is CASTDTRRSQYF.

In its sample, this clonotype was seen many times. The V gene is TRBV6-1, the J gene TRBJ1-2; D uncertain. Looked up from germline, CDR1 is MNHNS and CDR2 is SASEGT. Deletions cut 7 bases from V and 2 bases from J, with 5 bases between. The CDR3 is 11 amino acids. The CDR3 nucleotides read TGTGCCAGCAAAAAGAACTATGGCTACACCTTC. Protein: CASKKNYGYTF.

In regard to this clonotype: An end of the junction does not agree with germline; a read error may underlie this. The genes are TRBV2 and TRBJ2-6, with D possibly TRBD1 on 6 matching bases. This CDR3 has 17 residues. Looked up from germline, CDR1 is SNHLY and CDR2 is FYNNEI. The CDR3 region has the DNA TGTGCCAGCAGTGGGACAGAGTTCTCCTCTGGGACCAACGTCCCGACTTTC. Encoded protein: CASSGTEFSSGTNVPTF.

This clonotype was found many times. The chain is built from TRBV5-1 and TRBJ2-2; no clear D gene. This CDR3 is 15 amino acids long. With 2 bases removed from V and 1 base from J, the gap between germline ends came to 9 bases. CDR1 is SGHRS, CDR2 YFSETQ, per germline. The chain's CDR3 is CASSLGSLNTGELFF. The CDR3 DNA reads TGCGCCAGCAGCTTAGGGTCGCTGAACACCGGGGAGCTGTTTTTT.

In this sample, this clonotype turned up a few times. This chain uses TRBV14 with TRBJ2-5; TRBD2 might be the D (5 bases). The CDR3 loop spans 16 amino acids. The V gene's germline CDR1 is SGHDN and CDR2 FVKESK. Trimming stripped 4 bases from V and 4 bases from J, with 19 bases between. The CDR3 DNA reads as TGTGCCAGCAGCCGCCGGACTCAACTCGGTCCAGAGACCCAGTACTTC. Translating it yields CASSRRTQLGPETQYF.

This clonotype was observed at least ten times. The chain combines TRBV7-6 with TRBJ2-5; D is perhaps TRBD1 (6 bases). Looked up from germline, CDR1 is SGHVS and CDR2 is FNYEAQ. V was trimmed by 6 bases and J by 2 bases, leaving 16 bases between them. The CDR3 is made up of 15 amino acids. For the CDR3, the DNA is TGTGCCAGCAGTTCACCGCAGGGGTCACAAGAGACCCAGTACTTC. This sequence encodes CASSSPQGSQETQYF. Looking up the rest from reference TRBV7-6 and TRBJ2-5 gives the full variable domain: GAGVSQSPRYKVTKRGQDVALRCDPISGHVSLYWYRQALGQGPEFLTYFNYEAQQDKSGLPNDRFSAERPEGSISTLTIQRTEQRDSAMYRCASSSPQGSQETQYFGPGTRLLVL.

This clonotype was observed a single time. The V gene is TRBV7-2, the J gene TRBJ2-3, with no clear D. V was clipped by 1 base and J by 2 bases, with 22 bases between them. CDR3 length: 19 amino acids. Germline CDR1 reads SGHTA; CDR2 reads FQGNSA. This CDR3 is CASSLDWAAKTANTDTQYF. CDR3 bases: TGTGCCAGCAGCTTAGATTGGGCAGCCAAAACCGCTAACACAGATACGCAGTATTTT.

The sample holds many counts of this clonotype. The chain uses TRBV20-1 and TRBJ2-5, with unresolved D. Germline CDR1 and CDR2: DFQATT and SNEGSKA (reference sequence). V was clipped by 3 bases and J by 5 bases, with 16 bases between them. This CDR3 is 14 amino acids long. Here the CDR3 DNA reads TGCAGTGCTAGTGGAAAGGGAAATAAGGAGACCCAGTACTTC. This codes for CSASGKGNKETQYF.

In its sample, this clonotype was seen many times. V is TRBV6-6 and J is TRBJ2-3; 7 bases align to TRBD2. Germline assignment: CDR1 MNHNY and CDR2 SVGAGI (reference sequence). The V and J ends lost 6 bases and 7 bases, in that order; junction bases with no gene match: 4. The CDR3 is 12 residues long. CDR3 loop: CASSRLAHTQYF. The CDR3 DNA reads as TGTGCCAGCAGCCGACTAGCTCATACGCAGTATTTT.

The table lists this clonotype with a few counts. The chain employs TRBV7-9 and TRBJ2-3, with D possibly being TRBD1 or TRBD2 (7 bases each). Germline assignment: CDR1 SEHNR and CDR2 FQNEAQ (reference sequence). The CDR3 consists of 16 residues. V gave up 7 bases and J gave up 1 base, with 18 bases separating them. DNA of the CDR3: TGTGCCAGCACCCAGGGGGGGGGTCTAGGCACAGATACGCAGTATTTT. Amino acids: CASTQGGGLGTDTQYF.

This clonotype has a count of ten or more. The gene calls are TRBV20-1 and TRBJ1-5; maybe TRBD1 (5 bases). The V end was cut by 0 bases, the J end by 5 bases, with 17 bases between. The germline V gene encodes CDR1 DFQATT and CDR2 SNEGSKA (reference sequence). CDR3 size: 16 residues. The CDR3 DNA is TGCAGTGCTAGAGATCCGGGGCTCCGACGTTATCAGCCCCAGCATTTT. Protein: CSARDPGLRRYQPQHF.

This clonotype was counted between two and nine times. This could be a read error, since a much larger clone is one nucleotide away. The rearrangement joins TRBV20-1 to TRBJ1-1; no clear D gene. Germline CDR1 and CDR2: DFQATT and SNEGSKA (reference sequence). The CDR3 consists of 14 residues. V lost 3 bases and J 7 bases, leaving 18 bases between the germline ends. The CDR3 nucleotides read TGCAGTGCTAGCACAGCACTAGTTTGCCGTGAAGCTTTCTTT. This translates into CSASTALVCREAFF.

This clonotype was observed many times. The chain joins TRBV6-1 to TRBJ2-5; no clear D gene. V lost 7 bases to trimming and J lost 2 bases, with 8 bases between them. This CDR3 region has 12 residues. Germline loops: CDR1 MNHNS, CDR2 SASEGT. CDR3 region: CASTPQQETQYF. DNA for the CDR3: TGTGCCAGCACACCGCAGCAAGAGACCCAGTACTTC.